The 11 T cell receptor beta chains presented below share a single source sample, sequenced in a study of T cells in Graves' hyperthyroidism and ophthalmopathy. TCR beta CDR3 regions were amplified from RNA transcripts. The HTBI primer set served for first-round RT-PCR of the TCR CDR3. TCRdb processed the multiplex PCR reads anew with MiXCR; each CDR3 protein has one entry. This table holds more than 550,000 distinct CDR3 sequences, roughly a sixth found once. The sample comprised blood. The receptors originated from a man over 45 with Graves' hyperthyroidism.

This clonotype was counted many times. V and J are TRBV2 and TRBJ2-7; D is unresolved. The V gene lost 6 bases and the J gene lost 4 bases, with 7 bases spanning the gap. This CDR3 region has 11 residues. Per the germline V gene, CDR1 is SNHLY and CDR2 is FYNNEI. CDR3 bases: TGTGCCAGCAGAGAGAGGTACGAGCAGTACTTC. It encodes CASRERYEQYF.

In its sample, this clonotype was seen many times. The chain has TRBV12-3 or TRBV12-4 and TRBJ1-5; TRBD1 might be the D (5 bases). Trimming removed 6 bases from V and 3 bases from J, with 12 bases in between. The CDR3 has 14 amino acids. CDR3 nucleotides: TGTGCCAGCAGCCAGGGACGGTTCAATCAGCCCCAGCATTTT. Protein sequence: CASSQGRFNQPQHF.

The chain combines TRBV5-5 with TRBJ1-2; the D is unclear. This CDR3 is 13 amino acids long. V gave up 0 bases and J gave up 5 bases, with 8 bases separating them. Germline CDR1 reads SGHKS; CDR2 reads YYEKEE (reference sequence). The CDR3 protein is CASSLDLTYGYTF. DNA for the CDR3: TGTGCCAGCAGCTTGGACCTTACTTATGGCTACACCTTC. The full variable domain, its missing parts supplied by reference TRBV5-5 and TRBJ1-2, is DAGVTQSPTHLIKTRGQQVTLRCSPISGHKSVSWYQQVLGQGPQFIFQYYEKEERGRGNFPDRFSARQFPNYSSELNVNALLLGDSALYLCASSLDLTYGYTFGSGTRLTVV.

This clonotype was observed many times. The rearrangement joins TRBV28 to TRBJ1-2; the D gene is possibly TRBD1 (5 bases). Germline CDR1 and CDR2: MDHEN and SYDVKM. This CDR3 comprises 14 residues. The V gene lost 2 bases and the J gene lost 5 bases, with 12 bases spanning the gap. The CDR3 region is CASSLIGGTYGYTF. The CDR3 region has the DNA TGTGCCAGCAGTTTAATTGGAGGGACGTATGGCTACACCTTC.

The gene calls are TRBV7-8 and TRBJ2-2; 7 bases align to TRBD2. Germline trimming cut 4 bases from V and 5 bases from J; bases unmatched to any gene: 13. Germline V gene lookup returns CDR1 SGHVS and CDR2 FQNEAQ. The CDR3 extends over 17 amino acids. Written as DNA, the CDR3 is TGTGCCAGCAGCTCCTGGGTTGGGAGGGCCGGAACCGGGGAGCTGTTTTTT. Translated, it gives CASSSWVGRAGTGELFF.

This clonotype was detected ten times or more. The chain uses TRBV5-5 and TRBJ2-7, with 8 bases lining up with TRBD1. This CDR3 has 15 residues. The V segment lost 1 base and the J segment 7 bases; nucleotides outside the gene matches: 10. Germline CDR1 reads SGHKS; CDR2 reads YYEKEE (reference sequence). CDR3 in amino acids: CASSLRAGGMEEQYF. The CDR3 nucleotides are TGTGCCAGCAGCTTGCGGGCAGGGGGCATGGAGGAGCAGTACTTC.

V gene TRBV7-2 combines with J gene TRBJ2-1; no reliable D call. The germline gives CDR1 SGHTA, CDR2 FQGNSA. The V gene lost 6 bases and the J gene lost 6 bases, with 9 bases spanning the gap. The CDR3 spans 12 residues. CDR3 sequence (DNA): TGTGCCAGCAGTTTCTTTGGCAATGAGCAGTTCTTC. Its protein product is CASSFFGNEQFF.

The sample holds a few counts of this clonotype. The chain uses TRBV30 and TRBJ1-6; D remains ambiguous. The germline V gene encodes CDR1 GTSNPN and CDR2 SVGIG (reference sequence). The V and J ends lost 1 base and 7 bases respectively, with 2 bases between them. CDR3 length equals 11 residues. CDR3 nucleotides: TGTGCCTGGAGTGAAAATTCACCCCTCCACTTT. Its translation: CAWSENSPLHF. The entire variable domain, with the rest obtained from reference TRBV30 and TRBJ1-6, is as follows: SQTIHQWPATLVQPVGSPLSLECTVEGTSNPNLYWYRQAAGRGLQLLFYSVGIGQISSEVPQNLSASRPQDRQFILSSKKLLLSDSGFYLCAWSENSPLHFGNGTRLTVT.

This clonotype was seen a single time. A read error may be the cause here, since a much bigger clone is one base away. Given the absence of the conserved phenylalanine or tryptophan at the CDR3 end, a read error is likely. The rearrangement joins TRBV2 to TRBJ2-1; TRBD2 agrees at 14 bases. Germline V gene data show CDR1 as SNHLY and CDR2 as FYNNEI. The J segment lost 8 bases and the V segment lost 10 bases, leaving 25 bases of the junction unmatched. The CDR3 spans 20 residues. CDR3 coding DNA: TGTGCCACGCCGATAAGATATGACGGGACTAGCGGGAGTCGGTCCCATGAGCAGTTCCTC. The encoded protein is CATPIRYDGTSGSRSHEQFL.

This clonotype was recorded many times. The CDR3 DNA follows: TGTGCCAGCAGCTTAGCGGCGGGAGTAGGGGGTGAGCAGTTCTTC. It encodes CASSLAAGVGGEQFF. The rearrangement uses TRBV11-3 and TRBJ2-1, with D possibly matching TRBD2 (7 bases). The CDR3 extends over 15 amino acids. Per the germline V gene, CDR1 is SGHNT and CDR2 is YENEEA. Trimming left V 1 base short and J 9 bases short, with 16 bases between.

V gene TRBV12-3 or TRBV12-4 combines with J gene TRBJ2-1; the match to TRBD2 covers 8 bases. This CDR3 is built from 15 residues. V trimming: 10 bases; J trimming: 1 base; junction bases outside the gene matches: 9. For the CDR3, the DNA is TGTGCCACACGGGGGGGGGCAGGGTCCTACAATGAGCAGTTCTTC. Amino acids: CATRGGAGSYNEQFF.